The sequence of this TCR beta chain was determined in a study of OX40 agonist ivuxolimab in advanced cancers. Study as a whole: The dose-escalation cohort was just under 85% male, with a mean age of about 60 years, ranging roughly 20 to 90. Broader study findings: The average count of expanded clones was higher among CD8+ T cells than among CD4+.

As for this clone: Its specificity is not known.

Sequencing used immunoSEQ multiplex PCR; TCRdb keeps in-frame clones, though not all of them. The sample lists around 72,000 clones; approximately 92% were seen once. Germline V gene data show CDR1 as SNHLY and CDR2 as FYNNEI. The CDR3 length is 14 residues. V lost 10 bases and J 2 bases, leaving 14 bases between the germline ends. The input for sequencing was CD4+ or CD8+ T cells sorted from blood, taken in a trial of the OX40 agonist ivuxolimab. This TCR was recovered from an adult with an advanced solid tumor such as melanoma, head and neck, liver or kidney cancer. The chain carries TRBV2 and TRBJ2-2; TRBD1 might be the D (6 bases). Here the CDR3 DNA reads TGTGCCACCAGGGGAAGAGACAACACCGGGGAGCTGTTTTTT. Protein: CATRGRDNTGELFF.